This T cell receptor beta chain was observed in a study of shared clonotypes between healthy human individuals. The donors, healthy adults who were HIV-negative, had experienced no recent acute infections or vaccinations. Every donor, a Caucasian adult, lived in Nashville, Tennessee. Germline assignment: CDR1 MNHEY and CDR2 SVGAGI. Trimming shortened V by 2 bases and J by 3 bases, and 10 bases separated the two germline ends. The CDR3 spans 14 residues. Here immunoSEQ multiplex PCR was the method, and the copy in TCRdb shows in-frame clones only, minus some. This table holds some 2,400,000 clones, almost 96% found once.

V and J are TRBV6-5 and TRBJ1-2, with D perhaps matching TRBD1 (5 bases). This clonotype was sampled from a man between 18 and 29 years old in good health. Specimen: naive CD4+ T cells sorted from blood. Specified subset: CD45RA+ positively selected. For the CDR3, the DNA is TGTGCCAGCAGTTACAACGGGGGTTACTATGGCTACACCTTC. It translates to CASSYNGGYYGYTF.